This T cell receptor beta chain was sequenced for a study of T cell responses to AZD1222 COVID-19 vaccine. Data came from immunoSEQ multiplex PCR; TCRdb stores just in-frame clones and leaves some out. The sample lists approximately 110,000 clones, 85% to 90% seen once, with 4.4% in the top ten. CDR3 size: 15 residues. Germline V gene lookup returns CDR1 MDHEN and CDR2 SYDVKM. With 5 bases removed from V and 0 bases from J, the gap between germline ends came to 14 bases. The clonotype comes from an adult in good health. This chain uses TRBV28 with TRBJ2-7; D is ambiguous. Here the sequenced sample was peripheral blood, taken on day 0 of AZD1222 vaccination. The CDR3 is CASSLGLRSSYEQYF. CDR3 in DNA: TGTGCCAGCAGTCTCGGCCTGAGGAGCTCCTACGAGCAGTACTTC. The full variable domain, rest sourced from reference TRBV28 and TRBJ2-7, is DVKVTQSSRYLVKRTGEKVFLECVQDMDHENMFWYRQDPGLGLRLIYFSYDVKMKEKGDIPEGYSVSREKKERFSLILESASTNQTSMYLCASSLGLRSSYEQYFGPGTRLTVT.